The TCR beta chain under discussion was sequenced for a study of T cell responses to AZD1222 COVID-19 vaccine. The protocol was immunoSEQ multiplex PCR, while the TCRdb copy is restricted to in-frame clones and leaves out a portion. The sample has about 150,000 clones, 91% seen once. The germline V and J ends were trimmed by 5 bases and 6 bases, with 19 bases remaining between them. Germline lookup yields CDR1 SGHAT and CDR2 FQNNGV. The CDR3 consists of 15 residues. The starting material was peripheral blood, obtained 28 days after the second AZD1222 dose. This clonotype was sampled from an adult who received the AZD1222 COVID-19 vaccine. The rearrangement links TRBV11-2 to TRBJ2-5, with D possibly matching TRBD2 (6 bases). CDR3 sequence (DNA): TGTGCCAGCAGCCGGAAAGTCGGCGGGGTAAAGACCCAGTACTTC. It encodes CASSRKVGGVKTQYF.